This T cell receptor beta chain derives from a study of blood T cell repertoires in COVID-19. Clones were read by immunoSEQ multiplex PCR, and TCRdb kept only the in-frame ones, dropping some. The table records approximately 230,000 clones, around nine tenths of them present only once. Germline V gene sequence: CDR1 MDHEN, CDR2 SYDVKM. The CDR3 length is 16 residues. V lost 6 bases to trimming and J lost 1 base; unmatched junction nucleotides: 7. Cohort 3 recovery required two negative PCRs, clearance, or symptom resolution. This TCR came from a woman aged 18-30 years who had recovered from COVID-19. The specimen was PBMCs or T cells enriched from blood (not recorded which). The chain employs TRBV28 and TRBJ2-3; 10 bases agree with TRBD1. CDR3 in DNA: TGTGCCAGCAGGACAGGGGGCGGTAGGGGCACAGATACGCAGTATTTT. Encoded protein: CASRTGGGRGTDTQYF.